This T cell receptor beta chain was sequenced during a study of preoperative IRX-2 immunotherapy in early breast cancer. As for treatment: preoperative locoregional IRX-2 cytokine immunotherapy. Preoperative locoregional IRX-2 cytokine immunotherapy was tested in the phase Ib source study. V shed 8 bases and J 8 bases; nucleotides not matched to a gene: 5. The CDR3 is 14 amino acids. Sequencing used immunoSEQ multiplex PCR; TCRdb keeps in-frame clones, though not all of them. This sample has fewer than 25,000 clones, with approximately 80% found just once. This rearrangement joins TRBV23-1 to TRBJ2-1; 14 bases align to TRBD2. TRBV23-1 belongs to the ORF category, with a function that is uncertain. This sample comprised lymph node tissue, obtained after IRX-2 immunotherapy. This TCR was sampled from a human donor with breast cancer. Here the CDR3 reads CASAGTSGSYEQFF. CDR3 nucleotides: TGCGCCAGCGCCGGGACTAGCGGGAGTTATGAGCAGTTCTTC.